One T cell receptor beta chain is described in this entry. This entry is derived from a study of blood T cell repertoires in COVID-19. About the study: Material from acute and convalescent COVID-19 was sourced from the United States, Italy and Spain. From T cells, B-cell-depleted T cells, or PBMCs came the material, which was cDNA or gDNA.

CDR3 length: 14 residues. Germline V gene sequence: CDR1 MNHEY, CDR2 SVGAGI. Germline trimming cut 10 bases from V and 5 bases from J; bases unmatched to any gene: 8. In the authors' methods: Counts of nucleated cells, estimated from reference gene primer amplification, were obtained. Clones were sequenced by immunoSEQ multiplex PCR, and TCRdb holds only the in-frame ones, with some missing. Clonal size and the V and J genes are those of that table, whereas D and trimming came from the DNA. In the table there are roughly 180,000 clones, roughly four fifths of which are singletons. The sequencing sample was made of peripheral blood. V gene TRBV6-5 combines with J gene TRBJ2-5; the match to TRBD1 covers 12 bases. This TCR derives from a middle-aged woman with COVID-19, enrolled during active disease. CDR3 protein: CATGGQGAGETQYF. CDR3 nucleotide sequence: TGTGCCACCGGGGGACAGGGGGCGGGGGAGACCCAGTACTTC.